The clone carrying this T cell receptor (beta chain) was seen just once. These data originate in a study of blood T cell repertoires in COVID-19. Sequenced by immunoSEQ multiplex PCR; TCRdb stores in-frame clones only, minus some. The sample lists some 230,000 clones, roughly 90% occurring once. This TCR derives from a man aged 25-45 years who had recovered from COVID-19. The sequencing input was peripheral blood.

The CDR3 sequence is CASSPRYQPEQYF. CDR3 DNA sequence: TGTGCCAGCAGCCCCAGGTATCAACCCGAGCAGTACTTC. The rearrangement joins TRBV7-9 to TRBJ2-7; D gene unclear. This CDR3 comprises 13 residues. Looked up from germline, CDR1 is SEHNR and CDR2 is FQNEAQ (reference sequence). V was cut by 5 bases and J by 6 bases, with 14 bases left in between.